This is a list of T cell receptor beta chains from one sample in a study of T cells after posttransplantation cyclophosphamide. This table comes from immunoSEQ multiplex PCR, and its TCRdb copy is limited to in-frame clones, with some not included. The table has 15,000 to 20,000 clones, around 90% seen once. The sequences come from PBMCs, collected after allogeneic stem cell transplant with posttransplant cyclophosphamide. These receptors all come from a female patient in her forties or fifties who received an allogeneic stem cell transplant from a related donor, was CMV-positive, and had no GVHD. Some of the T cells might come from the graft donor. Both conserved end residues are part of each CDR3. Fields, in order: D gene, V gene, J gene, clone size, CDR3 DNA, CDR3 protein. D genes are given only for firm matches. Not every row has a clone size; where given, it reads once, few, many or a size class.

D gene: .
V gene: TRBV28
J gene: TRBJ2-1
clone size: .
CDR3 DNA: TGTGCCAGCAGTTTGTTTCGGGAGTATGAGCAGTTCTTC
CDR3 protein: CASSLFREYEQFF

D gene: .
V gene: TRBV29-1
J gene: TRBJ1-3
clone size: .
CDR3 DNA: TGCAGCGTTGAAGATCCGGATGTTGGGACAAGAGGAAACACCATATATTTT
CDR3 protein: CSVEDPDVGTRGNTIYF

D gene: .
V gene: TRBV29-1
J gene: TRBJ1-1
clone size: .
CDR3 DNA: TGCAGCGTTGAGGGGGGAGGGATGAACACTGAAGCTTTCTTT
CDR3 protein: CSVEGGGMNTEAFF

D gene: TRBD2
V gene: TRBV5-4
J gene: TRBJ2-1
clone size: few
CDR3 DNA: TGTGCCAGCAGCTTAGAGACTAGCGGGAATGAGCAGTTCTTC
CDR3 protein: CASSLETSGNEQFF

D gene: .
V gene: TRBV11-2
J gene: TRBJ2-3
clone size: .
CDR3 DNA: TGTGCCAGCAGCTTAGGAGTCGGGACAGATACGCAGTATTTT
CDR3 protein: CASSLGVGTDTQYF

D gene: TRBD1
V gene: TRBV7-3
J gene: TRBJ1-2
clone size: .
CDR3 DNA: TGTGCCAGCAGCTCGACAGGGAACTATGGCTACACCTTC
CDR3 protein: CASSSTGNYGYTF

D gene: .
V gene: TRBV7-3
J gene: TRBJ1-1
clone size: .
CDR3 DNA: TGTGCCAGCAGCTTAGGGGGAGGGCCGAACACTGAAGCTTTCTTT
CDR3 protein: CASSLGGGPNTEAFF

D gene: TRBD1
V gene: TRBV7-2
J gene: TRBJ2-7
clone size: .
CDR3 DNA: TGTGCCAGCAGAAAATCAGGGGGAGAGCAGTACTTC
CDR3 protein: CASRKSGGEQYF

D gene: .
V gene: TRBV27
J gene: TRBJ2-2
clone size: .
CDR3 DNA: TGTGCCAGCAGTCGATCGGGACTCCCGAACACCGGGGAGCTGTTTTTT
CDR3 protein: CASSRSGLPNTGELFF

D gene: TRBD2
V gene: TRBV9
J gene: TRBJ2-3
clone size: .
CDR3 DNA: TGTGCCAGCAGCGTAGTCACTAGCGGGGATACGCAGTATTTT
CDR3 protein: CASSVVTSGDTQYF

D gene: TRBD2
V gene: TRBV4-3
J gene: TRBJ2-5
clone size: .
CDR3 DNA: TGCGCCAGCAGCCAAGAGGGAGGGCTAAGGGAGACCCAGTACTTC
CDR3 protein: CASSQEGGLRETQYF

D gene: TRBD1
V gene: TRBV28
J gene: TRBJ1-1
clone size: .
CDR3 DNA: TGTGCCAGCAGTCAAAGACAGGGGGCGAACACTGAAGCTTTCTTT
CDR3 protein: CASSQRQGANTEAFF

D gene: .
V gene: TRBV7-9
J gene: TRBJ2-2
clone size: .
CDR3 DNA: TGTGCCAGCAGCCCGAAGACACAGAACACCGGGGAGCTGTTTTTT
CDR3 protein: CASSPKTQNTGELFF

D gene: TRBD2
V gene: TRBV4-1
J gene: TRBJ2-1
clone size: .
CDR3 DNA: TGCGCCAGCAGCCAAGTCCGCCTAGCGGTATACAATGAGCAGTTCTTC
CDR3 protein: CASSQVRLAVYNEQFF

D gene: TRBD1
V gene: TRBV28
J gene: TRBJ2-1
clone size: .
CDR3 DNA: TGTGCCAGCAGCGTACAGGGGGCTAGTACCTACAATGAGCAGTTCTTC
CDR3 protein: CASSVQGASTYNEQFF

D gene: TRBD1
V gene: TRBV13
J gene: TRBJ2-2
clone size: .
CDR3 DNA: TGTGCCAGCAGCAAAACCGGGACAGGGGTCGGGGAGCTGTTTTTT
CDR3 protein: CASSKTGTGVGELFF

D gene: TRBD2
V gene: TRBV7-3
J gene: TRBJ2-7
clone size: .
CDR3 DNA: TGTGCCAGCAGCTTAACGGGAATTACTAGGGGACTAGCAGGGATTTCCTACGAGCAGTACTTC
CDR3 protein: CASSLTGITRGLAGISYEQYF

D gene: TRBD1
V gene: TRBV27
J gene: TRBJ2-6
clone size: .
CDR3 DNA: TGTGCCAGCGGTCCTTCCGGGACAGGGCTAGTTGGGGCCAACGTCCTGACTTTC
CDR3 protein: CASGPSGTGLVGANVLTF

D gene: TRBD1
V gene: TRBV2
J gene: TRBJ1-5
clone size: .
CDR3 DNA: TGTGCCAGCCGGGACAGGGGTAATCAGCCCCAGCATTTT
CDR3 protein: CASRDRGNQPQHF

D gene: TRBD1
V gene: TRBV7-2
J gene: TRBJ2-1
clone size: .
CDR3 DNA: TGTGCCAGCAGCTTAGGTTGGACAGGGTGGTTTAGGGATGAGCAGTTCTTC
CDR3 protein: CASSLGWTGWFRDEQFF

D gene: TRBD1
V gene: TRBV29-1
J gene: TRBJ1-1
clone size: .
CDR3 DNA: TGCAGCGCCGTGGACAGGGGGAAAACTGAAGCTTTCTTT
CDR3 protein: CSAVDRGKTEAFF

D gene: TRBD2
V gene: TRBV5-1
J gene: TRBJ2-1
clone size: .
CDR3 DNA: TGCGCCAGCAGCCTGTACAGGCTAGCGGGAGCCAACTACAATGAGCAGTTCTTC
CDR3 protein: CASSLYRLAGANYNEQFF

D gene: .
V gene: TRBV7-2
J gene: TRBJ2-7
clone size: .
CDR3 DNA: TGTGCCAGCAGCTTAGCGGAGATCTCCTACGAGCAGTACTTC
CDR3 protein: CASSLAEISYEQYF

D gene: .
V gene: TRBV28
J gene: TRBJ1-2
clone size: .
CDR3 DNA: TGTGCCAGCAGCCTATATCTCGCCCTCTATGGCTACACCTTC
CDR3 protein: CASSLYLALYGYTF

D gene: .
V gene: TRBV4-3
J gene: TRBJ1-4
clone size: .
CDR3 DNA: TGCGCCAGCAGCCAAGACCCAGAGGAGGGGCGAAGAGGAAAACTGTTTTTT
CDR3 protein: CASSQDPEEGRRGKLFF

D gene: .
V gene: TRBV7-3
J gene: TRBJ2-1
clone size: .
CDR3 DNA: TGTGCCAGCAGCGGTGACAGGAATTACTACAATGAGCAGTTCTTC
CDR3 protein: CASSGDRNYYNEQFF

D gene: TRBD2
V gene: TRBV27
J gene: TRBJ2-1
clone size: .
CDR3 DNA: TGTGCCAGCAGCACAGCGGGAGCGGGCAATGAGCAGTTCTTC
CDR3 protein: CASSTAGAGNEQFF

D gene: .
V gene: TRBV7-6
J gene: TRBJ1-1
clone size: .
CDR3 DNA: TGTGCCAGCAGCCAGGGACAAATCGGGACTGAAGCTTTCTTT
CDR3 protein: CASSQGQIGTEAFF